This TCR beta chain comes out of a study of shared clonotypes between healthy human individuals. Study in general: Researchers assigned three CD4 naive, three CD4 memory, two CD8 naive and one CD8 memory plate to each donor.

Each sorted subset replicate got 200 ng genomic DNA, around 29,000 genomes. Measured with immunoSEQ multiplex PCR; TCRdb has only the in-frame clones, and not every one. The data show some 2,100,000 clones, around 95% seen once. A remark on this clone: Antigen unknown.

The CDR3 is 15 amino acids. The germline V gene has CDR1 SNHLY and CDR2 FYNNEI. Trimming pared 3 bases from V and 3 bases from J, leaving 12 bases between. Study-wide results and limits: For naive CD4 cells, roughly 5% of clonotypes were shared across a handful of donors.

Sequencing was carried out using naive CD4+ T cells sorted from blood. The subset is: CD45RA+ positively selected. The chain recombines TRBV2 with TRBJ2-1; D not certain. The sequence was obtained from a man between 18 and 35 years old in good health. For the CDR3, the DNA is TGTGCCAGCAGTGATTGGCGGAAACTCTACAATGAGCAGTTCTTC. Translating it yields CASSDWRKLYNEQFF.